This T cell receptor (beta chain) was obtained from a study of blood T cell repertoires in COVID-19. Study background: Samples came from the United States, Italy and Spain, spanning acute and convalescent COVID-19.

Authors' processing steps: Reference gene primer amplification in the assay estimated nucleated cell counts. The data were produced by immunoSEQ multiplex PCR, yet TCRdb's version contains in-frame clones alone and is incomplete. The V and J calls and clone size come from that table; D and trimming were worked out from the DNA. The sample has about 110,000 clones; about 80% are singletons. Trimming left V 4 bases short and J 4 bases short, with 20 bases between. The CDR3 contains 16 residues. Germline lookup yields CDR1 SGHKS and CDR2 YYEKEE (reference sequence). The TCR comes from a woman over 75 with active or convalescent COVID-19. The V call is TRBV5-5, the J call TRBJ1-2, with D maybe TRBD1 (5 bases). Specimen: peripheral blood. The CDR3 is CASSPLQGIMGYGYTF. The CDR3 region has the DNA TGTGCCAGCAGCCCACTCCAGGGTATTATGGGCTATGGCTACACCTTC.